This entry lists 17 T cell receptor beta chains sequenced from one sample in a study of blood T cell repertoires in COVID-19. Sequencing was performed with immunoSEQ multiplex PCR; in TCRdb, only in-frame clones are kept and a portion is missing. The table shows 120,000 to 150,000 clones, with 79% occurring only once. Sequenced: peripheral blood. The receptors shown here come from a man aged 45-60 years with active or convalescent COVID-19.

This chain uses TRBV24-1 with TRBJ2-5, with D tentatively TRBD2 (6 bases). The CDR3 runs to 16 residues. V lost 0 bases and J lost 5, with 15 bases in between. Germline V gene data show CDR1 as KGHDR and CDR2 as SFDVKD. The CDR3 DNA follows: TGTGCCACCAGTGATTTGGGCGGGACGTCGCGGGAGACCCAGTACTTC. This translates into CATSDLGGTSRETQYF.

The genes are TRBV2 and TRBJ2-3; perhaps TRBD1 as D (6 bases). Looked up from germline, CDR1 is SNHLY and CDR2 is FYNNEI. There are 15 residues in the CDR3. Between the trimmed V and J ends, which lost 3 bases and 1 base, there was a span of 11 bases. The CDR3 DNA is TGTGCCAGCAGTGACGGGTACAGGGGCACAGATACGCAGTATTTT. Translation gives CASSDGYRGTDTQYF.

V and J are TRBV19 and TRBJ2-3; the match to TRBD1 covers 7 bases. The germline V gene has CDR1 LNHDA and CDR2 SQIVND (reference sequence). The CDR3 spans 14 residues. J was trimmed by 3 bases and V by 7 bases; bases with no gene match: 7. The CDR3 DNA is TGTGCCAGTACCCCACAGGGGATGACAGATACGCAGTATTTT. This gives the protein CASTPQGMTDTQYF.

This chain's CDR3 is CASSFGTGGASGGYTF. The CDR3 nucleotides are TGTGCCAGCAGCTTCGGGACAGGGGGCGCCTCGGGTGGCTACACCTTC. The chain joins TRBV7-3 to TRBJ1-2; 12 nucleotides align to TRBD1. The V segment lost 3 bases and the J segment 7 bases; nucleotides outside the gene matches: 9. Germline CDR1 and CDR2: SGHTA and FQGTGA. The CDR3 consists of 16 residues.

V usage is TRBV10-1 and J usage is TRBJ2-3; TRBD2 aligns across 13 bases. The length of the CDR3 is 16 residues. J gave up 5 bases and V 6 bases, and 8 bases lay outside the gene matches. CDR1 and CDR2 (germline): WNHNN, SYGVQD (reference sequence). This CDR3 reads CASSFGTSGILDTQYF. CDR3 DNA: TGCGCCAGCAGCTTTGGGACTAGCGGGATACTAGATACGCAGTATTTT.

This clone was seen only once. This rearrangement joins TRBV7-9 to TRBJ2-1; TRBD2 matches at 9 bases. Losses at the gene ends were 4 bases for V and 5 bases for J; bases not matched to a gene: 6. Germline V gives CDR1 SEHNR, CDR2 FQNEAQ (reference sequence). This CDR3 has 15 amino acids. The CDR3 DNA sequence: TGTGCCAGCAGCTCGAGACTAGCGGCGGACAATGAGCAGTTCTTC. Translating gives CASSSRLAADNEQFF.

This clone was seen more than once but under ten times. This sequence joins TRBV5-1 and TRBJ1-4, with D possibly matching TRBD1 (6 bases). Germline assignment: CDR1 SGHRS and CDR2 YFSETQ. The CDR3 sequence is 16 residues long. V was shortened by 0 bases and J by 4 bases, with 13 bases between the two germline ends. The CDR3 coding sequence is TGCGCCAGCAGCTTGGGCCACTCACAGGGTAATGAAAAACTGTTTTTT. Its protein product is CASSLGHSQGNEKLFF. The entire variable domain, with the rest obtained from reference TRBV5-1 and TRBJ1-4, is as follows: KAGVTQTPRYLIKTRGQQVTLSCSPISGHRSVSWYQQTPGQGLQFLFEYFSETQRNKGNFPGRFSGRQFSNSRSEMNVSTLELGDSALYLCASSLGHSQGNEKLFFGSGTQLSVL.

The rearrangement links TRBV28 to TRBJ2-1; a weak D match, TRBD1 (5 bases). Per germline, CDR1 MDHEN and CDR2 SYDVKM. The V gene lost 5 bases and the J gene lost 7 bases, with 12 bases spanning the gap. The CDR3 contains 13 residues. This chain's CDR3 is CASSHRAGNEQFF. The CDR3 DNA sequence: TGTGCCAGCAGTCATAGGGCAGGGAATGAGCAGTTCTTC.

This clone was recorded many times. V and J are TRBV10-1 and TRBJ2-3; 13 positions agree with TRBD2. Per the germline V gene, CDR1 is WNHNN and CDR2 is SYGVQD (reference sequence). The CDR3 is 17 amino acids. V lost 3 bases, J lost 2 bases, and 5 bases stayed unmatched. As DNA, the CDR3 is TGCGCCAGCAGTGATGTTACTAGCGGGAGGGCCACAGATACGCAGTATTTT. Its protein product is CASSDVTSGRATDTQYF.

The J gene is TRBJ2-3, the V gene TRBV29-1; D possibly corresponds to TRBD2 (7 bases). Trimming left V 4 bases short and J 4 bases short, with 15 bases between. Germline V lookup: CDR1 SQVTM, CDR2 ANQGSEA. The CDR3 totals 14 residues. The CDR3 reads CSVGLGGGPDTQYF. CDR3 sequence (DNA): TGCAGCGTTGGACTAGGGGGGGGCCCAGATACGCAGTATTTT.

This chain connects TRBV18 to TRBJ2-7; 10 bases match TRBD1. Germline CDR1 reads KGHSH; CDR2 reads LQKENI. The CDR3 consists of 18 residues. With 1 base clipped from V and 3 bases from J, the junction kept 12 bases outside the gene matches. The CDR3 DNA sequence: TGTGCCAGCTCACCACGGACAGGGGGAACCGGTCAAATCTACGAGCAGTACTTC. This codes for CASSPRTGGTGQIYEQYF.

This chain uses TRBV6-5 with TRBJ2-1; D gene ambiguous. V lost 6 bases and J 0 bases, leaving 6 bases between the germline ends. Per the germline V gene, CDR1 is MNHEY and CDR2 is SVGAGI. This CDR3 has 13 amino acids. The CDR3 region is CASRLSSYNEQFF. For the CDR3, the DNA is TGTGCCAGCAGGCTCAGCTCCTACAATGAGCAGTTCTTC.

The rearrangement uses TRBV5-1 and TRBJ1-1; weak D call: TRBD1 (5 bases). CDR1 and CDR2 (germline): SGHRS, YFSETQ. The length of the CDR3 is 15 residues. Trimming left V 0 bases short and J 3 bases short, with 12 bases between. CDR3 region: CASSLVDLGDTEAFF. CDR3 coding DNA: TGCGCCAGCAGCTTGGTTGACTTAGGGGACACTGAAGCTTTCTTT.

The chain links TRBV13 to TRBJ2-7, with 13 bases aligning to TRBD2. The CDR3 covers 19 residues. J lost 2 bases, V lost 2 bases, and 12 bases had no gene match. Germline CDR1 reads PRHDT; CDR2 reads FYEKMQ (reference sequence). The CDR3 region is CASSLIRGLAGASTYEQYF. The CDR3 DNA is TGTGCCAGCAGCTTAATTCGAGGACTAGCGGGGGCTTCAACCTACGAGCAGTACTTC.

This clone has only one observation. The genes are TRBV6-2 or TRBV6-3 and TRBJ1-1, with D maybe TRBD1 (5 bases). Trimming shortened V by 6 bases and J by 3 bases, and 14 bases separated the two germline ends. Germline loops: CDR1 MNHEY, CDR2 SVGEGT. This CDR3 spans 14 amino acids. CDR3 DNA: TGTGCCAGCAGCCCAAAGACAGTTTACACTGAAGCTTTCTTT. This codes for CASSPKTVYTEAFF.

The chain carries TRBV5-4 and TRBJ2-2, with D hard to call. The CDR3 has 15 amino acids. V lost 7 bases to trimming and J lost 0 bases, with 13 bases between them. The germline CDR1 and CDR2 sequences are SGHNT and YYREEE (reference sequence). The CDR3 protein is CASRRSPPNTGELFF. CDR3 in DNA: TGTGCCAGCCGTCGGAGTCCTCCGAACACCGGGGAGCTGTTTTTT.

The CDR3 sequence: CASGTATGPEAFF. The CDR3 DNA reads TGTGCCAGCGGCACGGCGACAGGCCCTGAAGCTTTCTTT. The V call is TRBV7-9, the J call TRBJ1-1; possibly TRBD1 for D (6 bases). Germline V lookup: CDR1 SEHNR, CDR2 FQNEAQ (reference sequence). V was clipped by 8 bases and J by 6 bases, with 16 bases between them. The CDR3 loop spans 13 amino acids.